These 18 T cell receptor beta chains originate from one sample sequenced in a study of blood T cell repertoires in COVID-19. Clones were read by immunoSEQ multiplex PCR, and TCRdb kept only the in-frame ones, dropping some. The sample lists a few hundred thousand clones, 84% occurring once. The source material was peripheral blood. The receptors shown here come from a middle-aged woman who had recovered from COVID-19.

This clone appeared a few times. The chain recombines TRBV28 with TRBJ1-2, with a weak D call TRBD1 (6 bases). The CDR3 has 13 residues. In germline, CDR1 is MDHEN, CDR2 SYDVKM. V shed 5 bases and J shed 3 bases, with 10 bases lying between them. The CDR3 bases are TGTGCCAGCAGTACAGGGTACGACTATGGCTACACCTTC. Its protein is CASSTGYDYGYTF.

This clone was recorded once. The V and J genes are TRBV18 and TRBJ2-5; D may be TRBD1 (5 bases). The CDR3 extends over 15 amino acids. The V end lost 3 bases, the J end lost 2 bases, and 13 bases lay between the germline ends. Germline V lookup: CDR1 KGHSH, CDR2 LQKENI. The CDR3, as DNA: TGTGCCAGCTCACCTTGGACACAATCTCAAGAGACCCAGTACTTC. It encodes CASSPWTQSQETQYF.

The V and J genes are TRBV2 and TRBJ2-4, with a weak D call TRBD2 (7 bases). The length of the CDR3 is 12 residues. Germline V gene lookup returns CDR1 SNHLY and CDR2 FYNNEI. The V gene lost 8 bases and the J gene lost 8 bases, with 13 bases spanning the gap. The CDR3 bases are TGTGCCAGCTCTACAGGGAGGGACATTCAGTACTTC. Amino acid sequence: CASSTGRDIQYF.

This clone was picked up one time. V is TRBV4-1 and J is TRBJ2-3, with D hard to call. This CDR3 spans 13 amino acids. Germline V gene sequence: CDR1 MGHRA, CDR2 YSYEKL. V lost 0 bases and J lost 4, with 5 bases in between. The CDR3 loop reads CASSQEEADTQYF. CDR3 in DNA: TGCGCCAGCAGCCAAGAAGAGGCAGATACGCAGTATTTT.

The V call is TRBV30, the J call TRBJ2-1, with 7 bases aligning to TRBD2. Germline loops: CDR1 GTSNPN, CDR2 SVGIG (reference sequence). V gave up 0 bases and J gave up 2 bases; unmatched junction bases: 10. The CDR3 is 17 residues long. CDR3 sequence: CAWSVLGQRDPYNEQFF. DNA of the CDR3: TGTGCCTGGAGTGTACTAGGCCAGCGGGACCCCTACAATGAGCAGTTCTTC.

This clone occurred once. The DNA for the CDR3 is TGTGCCAGCAGCTTGATTCCGGGGGAAAAACTGTTTTTT. Translation: CASSLIPGEKLFF. The rearrangement uses TRBV5-4 and TRBJ1-4; D not certain. This CDR3 has 13 residues. Trimming took off 1 base at V and 8 bases at J, with 9 bases between the two ends. From germline, CDR1 is SGHNT and CDR2 YYREEE (reference sequence).

The V and J genes are TRBV13 and TRBJ1-6; D may be TRBD1 (6 bases). Trimming stripped 4 bases from V and 0 bases from J, with 7 bases between. Looked up from germline, CDR1 is PRHDT and CDR2 is FYEKMQ (reference sequence). This CDR3 is 15 amino acids long. This chain's CDR3 is CASSWGLSYNSPLHF. The CDR3 DNA reads as TGTGCCAGCAGCTGGGGGCTCTCCTATAATTCACCCCTCCACTTT. The entire variable domain, with the rest obtained from reference TRBV13 and TRBJ1-6, is as follows: AAGVIQSPRHLIKEKRETATLKCYPIPRHDTVYWYQQGPGQDPQFLISFYEKMQSDKGSIPDRFSAQQFSDYHSELNMSSLELGDSALYFCASSWGLSYNSPLHFGNGTRLTVT.

This clone was seen a single time. The rearrangement joins TRBV30 to TRBJ2-2; TRBD2 is a possible D gene (5 bases). The CDR3 covers 15 residues. V shed 2 bases and J shed 4 bases, with 14 bases lying between them. CDR1 GTSNPN and CDR2 SVGIG come from the germline V gene (reference sequence). The CDR3 is CAWSRRSGFTGELFF. The CDR3 nucleotides are TGTGCCTGGAGTAGGAGGTCGGGTTTCACCGGGGAGCTGTTTTTT.

The chain couples TRBV11-3 to TRBJ2-7; 11 bases agree with TRBD1. From germline, CDR1 is SGHNT and CDR2 YENEEA. The length of the CDR3 is 16 residues. Unmatched junction bases numbered 12, after V lost 6 bases and J lost 5 bases. The CDR3, as DNA: TGTGCCAGCAGGCGGACAGGGGGCTCCCCGGGCGACGAGCAGTACTTC. Translated, it gives CASRRTGGSPGDEQYF.

In its sample, this clone was seen a few times. The V and J genes are TRBV11-2 and TRBJ1-6; 9 bases map to TRBD1. Germline values: CDR1 SGHAT, CDR2 FQNNGV. The CDR3 is made up of 14 amino acids. V shed 6 bases and J 9 bases; nucleotides not matched to a gene: 6. The CDR3 DNA reads as TGTGCCAGCAGACCACAGGGGGCAGGTTCACCCCTCCACTTT. This translates into CASRPQGAGSPLHF.

This rearrangement joins TRBV7-2 to TRBJ2-3; tentatively, D is TRBD1 (6 bases). The germline V gene encodes CDR1 SGHTA and CDR2 FQGNSA. V shed 5 bases and J shed 6 bases, with 18 bases lying between them. This CDR3 region has 15 residues. CDR3 protein: CASSRQGLGADTQYF. DNA for the CDR3: TGTGCCAGCAGCCGCCAGGGGCTAGGTGCGGATACGCAGTATTTT.

J is TRBJ1-6 and V is TRBV6-6; 9 bases match TRBD1. Germline CDR1 is MNHNY and CDR2 is SVGAGI (reference sequence). CDR3 size: 14 residues. The trim removed 4 bases at V and 9 bases at J, leaving 4 bases unmatched. CDR3 sequence: CASSLGQGGSPLHF. CDR3 DNA: TGTGCCAGCAGTTTGGGACAGGGTGGTTCACCCCTCCACTTT.

The chain uses TRBV30 and TRBJ1-5; D perhaps matches TRBD1 (5 bases). The CDR3 runs to 15 residues. V lost 3 bases, J lost 0 bases, and 12 bases lay in between. Germline CDR1 is GTSNPN and CDR2 is SVGIG (reference sequence). CDR3: CAWSRQFYSNQPQHF. The CDR3 DNA is TGTGCCTGGAGCAGACAGTTTTATAGCAATCAGCCCCAGCATTTT.

J is TRBJ1-2 and V is TRBV5-1; 8 bases fit TRBD1. Per germline, CDR1 SGHRS and CDR2 YFSETQ. This CDR3 contains 13 residues. The V gene end was trimmed by 0 bases and the J gene end by 8 bases; junction bases not matched to a gene: 3. This CDR3 reads CASSLVQGDGYTF. The CDR3 nucleotides read TGCGCCAGCAGCTTGGTACAGGGGGACGGCTACACCTTC.

This clone was seen once. This sequence joins TRBV5-4 and TRBJ1-6; the D gene is possibly TRBD1 (6 bases). This CDR3 is 14 amino acids long. The V gene's germline CDR1 is SGHNT and CDR2 YYREEE (reference sequence). The germline V and J ends were trimmed by 6 bases and 6 bases, with 13 bases remaining between them. The CDR3 DNA reads as TGTGCCAGCAACACGAAGGGGGTTAATTCACCCCTCCACTTT. The encoded protein is CASNTKGVNSPLHF.

This chain connects TRBV7-8 to TRBJ2-1, with 10 bases lining up with TRBD1. Germline CDR1 is SGHVS and CDR2 is FQNEAQ. The CDR3 loop spans 15 amino acids. V dropped 2 bases and J dropped 5; count of bases not matched to a gene: 3. CDR3 protein: CASSLRGQGNNEQFF. The CDR3 coding sequence is TGTGCCAGCAGCTTAAGGGGACAGGGGAACAATGAGCAGTTCTTC.

The rearrangement links TRBV11-2 to TRBJ2-7, with 7 bases fitting TRBD2. The germline gives CDR1 SGHAT, CDR2 FQNNGV. The CDR3 length is 13 residues. The junction had 7 bases not matched to a gene; V was cut back by 5 bases and J by 6 bases. The CDR3 nucleotides read TGTGCCAGCAGCCCTAAGGGAGGGTCCGAGCAGTACTTC. Its translation is CASSPKGGSEQYF.

This sequence joins TRBV2 and TRBJ1-2, with D unclear. Germline CDR1 reads SNHLY; CDR2 reads FYNNEI. The CDR3 length is 12 residues. Trimming cost V 6 bases and J 1 base, with 6 bases left between them. The CDR3 protein is CASRTGNYGYTF. CDR3 nucleotide sequence: TGTGCCAGCAGGACGGGTAACTATGGCTACACCTTC.